The entry below describes one T cell receptor beta chain. No antigen is known for it. This record belongs to a study of T cell responses to AZD1222 COVID-19 vaccine. Regarding the study as a whole: Donors in the cohort were predominantly white British and more often female, and clonal diversity was possibly underestimated. AZD1222 recipients seropositive at baseline numbered only six or seven.

Assay: immunoSEQ multiplex PCR; the TCRdb copy retains only in-frame clones and omits some. The table lists 200,000 or so clones, almost 95% of them singletons. This CDR3 has 13 amino acids. V gave up 0 bases and J gave up 3 bases, with 6 bases separating them. Germline V gene data show CDR1 as SGDLS and CDR2 as YYNGEE. The source of this sequence is an adult in good health. The material was peripheral blood, obtained on day 0 of AZD1222 vaccination. The chain has TRBV9 and TRBJ1-2; D might be TRBD1 (5 bases). The CDR3 reads CASSVVGDYGYTF. The CDR3 DNA reads as TGTGCCAGCAGCGTAGTGGGGGACTATGGCTACACCTTC.